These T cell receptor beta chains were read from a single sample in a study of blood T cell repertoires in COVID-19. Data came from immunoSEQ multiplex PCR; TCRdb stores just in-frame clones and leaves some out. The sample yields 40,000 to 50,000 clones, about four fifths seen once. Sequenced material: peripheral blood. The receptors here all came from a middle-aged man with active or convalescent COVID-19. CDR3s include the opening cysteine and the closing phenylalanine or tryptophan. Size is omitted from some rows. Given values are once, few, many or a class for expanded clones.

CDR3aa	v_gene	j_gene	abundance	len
CASSFTPGLNTGELFF	TRBV7-3	TRBJ2-2	-	16
CASSPGQGTDTQYF	TRBV19	TRBJ2-3	once	14
CASSPRWRPEAFF	TRBV28	TRBJ1-1	-	13
CASSWTVNNEKLFF	TRBV28	TRBJ1-4	-	14
CASSQTGQGTEAFF	TRBV4-2	TRBJ1-1	-	14
CASSLGGANTEAFF	TRBV7-9	TRBJ1-1	once	14
CASSQDRGSGGAQETQYF	TRBV4-2	TRBJ2-5	-	18
CATSIGGGSSYNEQFF	TRBV24-1	TRBJ2-1	-	16
CASSFSGGVYNEQFF	TRBV7-9	TRBJ2-1	-	15
CASSPQGGVTYEQYF	TRBV9	TRBJ2-7	-	15
CASSNSGQGGNTIYF	TRBV19	TRBJ1-3	-	15
CASSRQGQSSYNEQFF	TRBV19	TRBJ2-1	-	16
CAISERGQPQHF	TRBV10-3	TRBJ1-5	-	12
CASSVGGGVGQPQHF	TRBV9	TRBJ1-5	-	15
CASSSGDLNSPLHF	TRBV6-5	TRBJ1-6	-	14
CASSLSVSSTDTQYF	TRBV7-7	TRBJ2-3	-	15
CASSPLGTAQIPNSPLHF	TRBV27	TRBJ1-6	few	18
CSVDRQGAGEQYF	TRBV29-1	TRBJ2-7	-	13
CASSTSGGGYGYTF	TRBV3-1/TRBV3-2	TRBJ1-2	few	14
CASSATPPGTNEKLFF	TRBV5-1	TRBJ1-4	-	16
CASSSPGTGAYGYTF	TRBV27	TRBJ1-2	-	15
CATSRVQGALHETQYF	TRBV15	TRBJ2-5	-	16
CASIGSGNTEAFF	TRBV28	TRBJ1-1	-	13
CASSPVSPETQYF	TRBV5-1	TRBJ2-5	-	13
CAWSTGRATDTQYF	TRBV30	TRBJ2-3	-	14
CASSTTGMEKLFF	TRBV19	TRBJ1-4	-	13
CASSPFYRAGAIAKNIQYF	TRBV11-2	TRBJ2-4	-	19
CASSQQGATDTQYF	TRBV5-1	TRBJ2-3	-	14
CAIPPAWGGSEQFF	TRBV7-9	TRBJ2-1	few	14
CASSLRSEDYYGYTF	TRBV5-1	TRBJ1-2	few	15
CATSDKGQGNEKLFF	TRBV24-1	TRBJ1-4	-	15
CASSYDRGAEAFF	TRBV5-1	TRBJ1-1	-	13
CASSSNRGNEKLFF	TRBV11-2	TRBJ1-4	-	14
CASSYPGSYEQYF	TRBV6-5	TRBJ2-7	-	13
CASSQGPGTGGEQFF	TRBV3-1/TRBV3-2	TRBJ2-1	-	15